These 29 T cell receptor beta chains were sequenced from one sample in a study of T-cell memory formation after mild COVID-19. TCRdb fed the 5' RACE reads into MiXCR, producing one record per CDR3 protein. The table shows around 420,000 distinct CDR3 sequences, with 20% to 25% occurring only once. The sample taken for sequencing was PBMCs or a T cell subset sorted from them (not recorded which). Receptors were obtained from an adult woman who had mild COVID-19 (a few samples of this study predate the infection). Cell type and time point are not known.

This clonotype was recorded once. The chain uses TRBV5-1 and TRBJ2-5; D is possibly TRBD1 or TRBD2 (5 bases each). The length of the CDR3 is 14 residues. Deletions cut 4 bases from V and 4 bases from J, with 14 bases between. CDR1 and CDR2 (germline): SGHRS, YFSETQ. CDR3 bases: TGCGCCAGCAGCCGGTCCCGAGGGGCAGAGACCCAGTACTTC. This encodes CASSRSRGAETQYF.

The CDR3 spells CASSQVGLAEEQYF. For the CDR3, the DNA is TGTGCCAGCAGCCAAGTGGGACTAGCGGAAGAGCAGTACTTC. The chain carries TRBV14 and TRBJ2-7; 11 nucleotides agree with TRBD2. CDR1 and CDR2 (germline): SGHDN, FVKESK. Germline trimming cut 1 base from V and 7 bases from J; bases unmatched to any gene: 3. CDR3 length equals 14 residues.

The chain carries TRBV4-3 and TRBJ2-1; D may match TRBD1 or TRBD2 (5 bases each). There are 17 residues in the CDR3. Trimming removed 0 bases at V and 13 bases at J, with 25 bases between. CDR1 and CDR2 from the germline V gene are LGHNA and YSLEER. CDR3 residues: CASSQDGYGASGLRQFF. In DNA form, the CDR3 reads TGCGCCAGCAGCCAAGATGGGTACGGGGCCTCGGGTCTACGCCAGTTCTTC.

The V call is TRBV6-1, the J call TRBJ2-7, with no clear D. This CDR3 comprises 14 residues. V lost 1 base and J 0 bases, leaving 7 bases between the germline ends. The germline V gene has CDR1 MNHNS and CDR2 SASEGT. In DNA, the CDR3 is TGTGCCAGCAGTGAAGGAAGGTCCTCCTACGAGCAGTACTTC. Translating it yields CASSEGRSSYEQYF.

This clonotype showed up just a few times. The CDR3 spells CASSLGTSDGELFF. The CDR3 nucleotides are TGCGCCAGCAGCCTCGGGACTAGCGACGGGGAGCTGTTTTTT. This sequence joins TRBV5-1 and TRBJ2-2; TRBD2 matches at 10 bases. CDR3 size: 14 residues. The V segment lost 4 bases and the J segment 7 bases; nucleotides outside the gene matches: 4. Germline CDR1 is SGHRS and CDR2 is YFSETQ.

This clonotype was observed a handful of times. The V and J genes are TRBV27 and TRBJ2-3, with 10 nucleotides matching TRBD2. This CDR3 contains 17 residues. V gave up 3 bases and J gave up 9 bases; unmatched junction bases: 15. Germline V gene sequence: CDR1 MNHEY, CDR2 SMNVEV (reference sequence). CDR3 DNA: TGTGCCAGCAGTTTCCCAGGGAGCGGGGGGGCGGAGGCCACGCAGTATTTT. Translating gives CASSFPGSGGAEATQYF.

This clonotype was detected a few times. J is TRBJ1-4 and V is TRBV4-1; D is unresolved. This CDR3 spans 16 amino acids. Trimming pared 0 bases from V and 0 bases from J, leaving 8 bases between. From germline, CDR1 is MGHRA and CDR2 YSYEKL. The CDR3 spells CASSQEYLSTNEKLFF. As DNA, the CDR3 is TGCGCCAGCAGCCAAGAATACTTGTCAACTAATGAAAAACTGTTTTTT.

The chain recombines TRBV5-1 with TRBJ2-5; D gene ambiguous. V was trimmed by 2 bases and J by 1 base, leaving 9 bases between them. The length of the CDR3 is 14 residues. The germline gives CDR1 SGHRS, CDR2 YFSETQ. Written as DNA, the CDR3 is TGCGCCAGCAGCTTTGGATGGGCCCAAGAGACCCAGTACTTC. The encoded protein is CASSFGWAQETQYF.

This chain joins TRBV5-1 and TRBJ2-1; perhaps TRBD1 as D (6 bases). Germline loops: CDR1 SGHRS, CDR2 YFSETQ. The length of the CDR3 is 16 residues. Trimming took off 1 base at V and 3 bases at J, with 14 bases between the two ends. The chain's CDR3 is CASSLLVGTYYNEQFF. The CDR3 DNA follows: TGCGCCAGCAGCTTGTTAGTCGGGACATACTACAATGAGCAGTTCTTC.

This clonotype was seen only once. This chain links TRBV7-2 with TRBJ1-5; possibly TRBD1 for D (5 bases). Germline assignment: CDR1 SGHTA and CDR2 FQGNSA. The CDR3 sequence is 15 residues long. V lost 5 bases and J lost 4, with 15 bases in between. The CDR3 DNA sequence: TGTGCCAGCAGCCCTACGGGGCAAGGTAATCAGCCCCAGCATTTT. It codes for CASSPTGQGNQPQHF.

The chain couples TRBV20-1 to TRBJ2-7, with 7 bases aligning to TRBD2. This CDR3 region has 13 residues. The ends lost 7 bases at V and 4 bases at J; junction bases unmatched: 10. Germline lookup yields CDR1 DFQATT and CDR2 SNEGSKA (reference sequence). CDR3 sequence (DNA): TGCAGTGGAAGTCGAGCTAGCGGATACGAGCAGTACTTC. Protein: CSGSRASGYEQYF.

The chain links TRBV5-1 to TRBJ2-7, with 11 nucleotides matching TRBD2. Germline-derived CDR1 and CDR2 are SGHRS and YFSETQ. V was pared by 4 bases and J by 4 bases, with 7 bases of the junction left unmatched. The CDR3 extends over 15 amino acids. CDR3 DNA sequence: TGCGCCAGCAGCACGCAGCTAGCGGGGGGTTACGAGCAGTACTTC. Protein product: CASSTQLAGGYEQYF.

In its sample, this clonotype was seen a few times. CDR3 DNA sequence: TGTGCCAGCAGGCTTACAGCTAACTATGGCTACACCTTC. Translated, it gives CASRLTANYGYTF. This chain links TRBV12-3 or TRBV12-4 with TRBJ1-2; D is ambiguous. CDR3 size: 13 residues. V lost 6 bases to trimming and J lost 0 bases, with 8 bases between them.

This clonotype was detected only a few times. This sequence joins TRBV6-5 and TRBJ2-1, with 7 nucleotides matching TRBD1. Looked up from germline, CDR1 is MNHEY and CDR2 is SVGAGI. Losses at the gene ends were 0 bases for V and 5 bases for J; bases not matched to a gene: 7. CDR3 length equals 16 residues. In DNA form, the CDR3 reads TGTGCCAGCAGTTACTCGATCGGGACAGTAAACAATGAGCAGTTCTTC. Translating gives CASSYSIGTVNNEQFF.

This chain links TRBV7-9 with TRBJ2-3; TRBD2 agrees at 7 bases. The CDR3 sequence is 19 residues long. Germline V gene data show CDR1 as SEHNR and CDR2 as FQNEAQ (reference sequence). V was clipped by 0 bases and J by 0 bases; unmatched bases: 12. Written as DNA, the CDR3 is TGTGCCAGCAGCTTAGCGCGATCCCTAGCGGAGTATAGCACAGATACGCAGTATTTT. Protein: CASSLARSLAEYSTDTQYF.

This clonotype was found many times. CDR3 in amino acids: CASSLAMNTEAFF. The DNA for the CDR3 is TGTGCCAGCAGTTTGGCGATGAACACTGAAGCTTTCTTT. This chain links TRBV12-3 or TRBV12-4 with TRBJ1-1; no reliable D call. CDR3 length equals 13 residues. V gave up 3 bases and J gave up 0 bases, with 5 bases separating them.

This clonotype has a single count. The chain has TRBV2 and TRBJ1-1, with D hard to call. V lost 8 bases and J 2 bases, leaving 3 bases between the germline ends. Germline V gives CDR1 SNHLY, CDR2 FYNNEI. The CDR3 runs 10 residues. The CDR3 region is CASYNTEAFF. The DNA of the CDR3 is TGTGCCAGCTATAACACTGAAGCTTTCTTT.

This chain connects TRBV7-9 to TRBJ2-5; D gene ambiguous. CDR1 and CDR2 (germline): SEHNR, FQNEAQ (reference sequence). V gave up 1 base and J gave up 4 bases, with 13 bases separating them. The CDR3 sequence is 15 residues long. CDR3: CASSLDLSVGETQYF. The CDR3 DNA is TGTGCCAGCAGCTTAGACCTCAGTGTTGGAGAGACCCAGTACTTC.

The rearrangement joins TRBV9 to TRBJ2-1, with D perhaps assigned TRBD1 or TRBD2 (6 bases each). The V gene lost 0 bases and the J gene lost 6 bases, with 16 bases spanning the gap. Looked up from germline, CDR1 is SGDLS and CDR2 is YYNGEE. CDR3 length equals 16 residues. This chain's CDR3 is CASSVGGGGVSNEQFF. The CDR3 region has the DNA TGTGCCAGCAGCGTAGGAGGGGGAGGTGTAAGCAATGAGCAGTTCTTC.

In its sample, this clonotype was seen many times. The J gene is TRBJ2-7, the V gene TRBV25-1; the D is unclear. V dropped 5 bases and J dropped 4 bases, with 9 bases sitting between them. This CDR3 has 12 residues. CDR1 is MGHDK and CDR2 is SYGVNS in the germline V gene. CDR3 sequence reads: CASSSHGYEQYF. The CDR3 DNA sequence: TGTGCCAGCAGTTCCCACGGTTACGAGCAGTACTTC.

The V gene is TRBV5-1, the J gene TRBJ1-3; possible D gene TRBD1, 5 bases. CDR3 size: 16 residues. The V and J ends lost 0 bases and 0 bases respectively, with 10 bases between them. Germline V gene lookup returns CDR1 SGHRS and CDR2 YFSETQ. CDR3 loop: CASSLGDGGSGNTIYF. The CDR3, as DNA: TGCGCCAGCAGCTTGGGGGACGGAGGCTCTGGAAACACCATATATTTT.

There are a few counts of this clonotype. This CDR3 reads CSVEGRGQSSGYTF. For the CDR3, the DNA is TGCAGCGTTGAAGGCAGGGGGCAATCCAGTGGCTACACCTTC. V gene TRBV29-1 combines with J gene TRBJ1-2, with 8 positions matching TRBD1. Trimming at V came to 1 base and at J to 7 bases, leaving 8 bases not matched to a gene. Germline V CDR1 and CDR2: SQVTM, ANQGSEA. This CDR3 is built from 14 residues.

This clonotype has only a few counts. V usage is TRBV2 and J usage is TRBJ2-7; 8 nucleotides agree with TRBD2. Germline values: CDR1 SNHLY, CDR2 FYNNEI. The CDR3 runs to 14 residues. V shed 3 bases and J 4 bases; nucleotides not matched to a gene: 5. The CDR3 nucleotides read TGTGCCAGCAGTGACAAGCGGGAGTTTTACGAGCAGTACTTC. This gives the protein CASSDKREFYEQYF.

The CDR3 loop is CASSPLGGEAFF. In nucleotides, the CDR3 is TGTGCCAGCAGCCCACTCGGGGGGGAAGCTTTCTTT. V usage is TRBV7-9 and J usage is TRBJ1-1; possibly TRBD1 for D (5 bases). The V and J ends lost 5 bases and 8 bases respectively, with 12 bases between them. Germline CDR1 is SEHNR and CDR2 is FQNEAQ (reference sequence). The CDR3 covers 12 residues.

This clonotype was counted only a few times. The rearrangement uses TRBV7-2 and TRBJ2-5; 9 bases are a match to TRBD1. The CDR3 runs to 14 residues. After removal of 4 bases from V and 5 bases from J, the junction contained 5 bases not matched to a gene. Germline V gives CDR1 SGHTA, CDR2 FQGNSA. The CDR3 loop reads CASSWTGAGETQYF. In DNA form, the CDR3 reads TGTGCCAGCAGCTGGACAGGGGCGGGGGAGACCCAGTACTTC.

The chain combines TRBV24-1 with TRBJ2-5; possible D gene TRBD2, 6 bases. The V and J ends lost 3 bases and 2 bases respectively, with 15 bases between them. The CDR3 contains 16 residues. The germline CDR1 and CDR2 sequences are KGHDR and SFDVKD. The CDR3 DNA reads as TGTGCCACCAGTGATCCCTATACAGGACTACAAGAGACCCAGTACTTC. It is translated as CATSDPYTGLQETQYF.

The chain carries TRBV5-1 and TRBJ2-7, with D maybe TRBD2 (6 bases). Between the trimmed V and J ends, which lost 4 bases and 4 bases, there was a span of 12 bases. The V gene's germline CDR1 is SGHRS and CDR2 YFSETQ. CDR3 length: 13 residues. The chain's CDR3 is CASSIGSGYEQYF. CDR3 nucleotides: TGCGCCAGCAGCATCGGGAGTGGTTACGAGCAGTACTTC. Full variable domain (rest looked up from reference TRBV5-1 and TRBJ2-7): KAGVTQTPRYLIKTRGQQVTLSCSPISGHRSVSWYQQTPGQGLQFLFEYFSETQRNKGNFPGRFSGRQFSNSRSEMNVSTLELGDSALYLCASSIGSGYEQYFGPGTRLTVT.

This chain joins TRBV25-1 and TRBJ2-1, with 9 bases aligning to TRBD1. CDR3 length: 15 amino acids. Germline CDR1 MGHDK, CDR2 SYGVNS. V trimming: 6 bases; J trimming: 4 bases; junction bases outside the gene matches: 7. CDR3: CASSGQGMAYNEQFF. For the CDR3, the DNA is TGTGCCAGCAGCGGACAGGGGATGGCTTACAATGAGCAGTTCTTC.

This clonotype showed up just a few times. The chain recombines TRBV15 with TRBJ2-1; no definite D call. The CDR3 is made up of 13 amino acids. Germline assignment: CDR1 LNHNV and CDR2 YYDKDF (reference sequence). V lost 3 bases, J lost 2 bases, and 5 bases lay in between. DNA for the CDR3: TGTGCCACCAGCAGTTCCACCTACAATGAGCAGTTCTTC. Protein product: CATSSSTYNEQFF.